This T cell receptor beta chain originates from a study of regulatory T cells in long-lasting Graves disease. V lost 1 base to trimming and J lost 3 bases; unmatched junction nucleotides: 4. The CDR3 runs to 17 residues. CDR1 and CDR2 from the germline V gene are SGHVS and FQNEAQ. CDR3 regions were amplified by Arm-PCR using iRepertoire HTBI primers to build TCR beta libraries. TCRdb re-analysed the multiplex PCR reads in MiXCR, keeping a single row per CDR3 protein. The table lists around 480,000 distinct CDR3 sequences, 15% to 20% of them singletons. Time point given: newly diagnosed GD, antithyroid drugs for less than 3 months. From RNA extracted from PBMCs, the TCR library was made. These data were also filed under a second study, of T cells in Graves' hyperthyroidism and ophthalmopathy. That publication notes: Diagnostic assessment was based on clinical symptoms, serum thyroxine and TRAb, thyroid ultrasound and orbital computed tomography.

Source: peripheral blood mononuclear cells (PBMCs), taken at new diagnosis, from a patient treated with antithyroid drugs. This TCR came from a woman aged 35-65 years with Graves disease. V and J are TRBV7-8 and TRBJ2-2; TRBD2 matches 11 bases. CDR3 protein: CASSLGRLAGYTGELFF. The CDR3 DNA reads as TGTGCCAGCAGCTTAGGGAGACTAGCGGGGTACACCGGGGAGCTGTTTTTT.